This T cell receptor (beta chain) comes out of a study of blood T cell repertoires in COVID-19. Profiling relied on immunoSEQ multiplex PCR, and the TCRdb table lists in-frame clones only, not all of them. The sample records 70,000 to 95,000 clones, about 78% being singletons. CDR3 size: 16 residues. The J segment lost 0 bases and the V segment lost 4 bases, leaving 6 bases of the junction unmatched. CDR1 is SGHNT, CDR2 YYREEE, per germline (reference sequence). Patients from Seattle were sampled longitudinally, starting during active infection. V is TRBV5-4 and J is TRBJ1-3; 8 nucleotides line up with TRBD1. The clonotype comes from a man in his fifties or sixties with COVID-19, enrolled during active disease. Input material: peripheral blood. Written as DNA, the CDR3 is TGTGCCAGCAGCGGGACAGGTCCAATCTCTGGAAACACCATATATTTT. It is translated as CASSGTGPISGNTIYF.